Following are 11 T cell receptor beta chains from one sample sequenced in a study of regulatory T cells in long-lasting Graves disease. Described time point: newly diagnosed GD, antithyroid drugs for less than 3 months. PBMC-extracted RNA yielded the TCR library. Combining iRepertoire HTBI primers with Arm-PCR of CDR3 regions, the authors built TCR beta libraries. TCRdb used MiXCR to reprocess the multiplex PCR reads, holding one entry per CDR3 protein. The sample has some 410,000 distinct CDR3 sequences, over 15% seen once. The same specimen was also included in a second study, on T cells in Graves' hyperthyroidism and ophthalmopathy.

The sample was peripheral blood mononuclear cells (PBMCs), taken at new diagnosis, from a patient treated with antithyroid drugs. The receptors here all came from a woman in her twenties or thirties with Graves disease.

This clonotype was seen ten or more times. The chain recombines TRBV30 with TRBJ1-1; D gene unclear. Germline CDR1 GTSNPN, CDR2 SVGIG (reference sequence). The CDR3 has 12 residues. V lost 7 bases, J lost 0 bases, and 9 bases lay in between. The CDR3: CALSRMNTEAFF. The CDR3 coding sequence is TGTGCCTTGTCAAGGATGAACACTGAAGCTTTCTTT.

This clonotype turned up a few times. The chain recombines TRBV7-9 with TRBJ2-3; D tentatively reads TRBD1 or TRBD2 (5 bases each). Germline assignment: CDR1 SEHNR and CDR2 FQNEAQ (reference sequence). The V end was cut by 1 base, the J end by 4 bases, with 27 bases between. There are 20 residues in the CDR3. CDR3 DNA: TGTGCCAGCAGCTTAGGCCTTATAGCATCGGGACCCCGCGTCCCAGATACGCAGTATTTT. This translates into CASSLGLIASGPRVPDTQYF.

The V gene is TRBV24-1, the J gene TRBJ2-4; D may be TRBD2 (6 bases). The J call may be faulty, since TRBJ2-1 better matches the DNA end. The CDR3 contains 12 residues. From germline, CDR1 is KGHDR and CDR2 SFDVKD. In DNA form, the CDR3 reads TGTGCCACCAGTGATTTTGGAGGGGAGCAGTTCTTC. This translates into CATSDFGGEQFF.

At least ten counts were recorded for this clonotype. The J gene is TRBJ2-1, the V gene TRBV18, with 8 bases identical to TRBD1. CDR1 and CDR2 from the germline V gene are KGHSH and LQKENI. With V trimmed by 3 bases and J by 6 bases, 10 bases remained unmatched. The CDR3 totals 16 residues. The CDR3 region is CASSPPGQARGNEQFF. CDR3 bases: TGTGCCAGCTCACCTCCGGGACAGGCTCGAGGCAATGAGCAGTTCTTC.

This clonotype has a count of ten or more. The rearrangement uses TRBV20-1 and TRBJ1-2; no firm D call. This CDR3 region has 15 residues. Trimming shortened V by 5 bases and J by 1 base, and 17 bases separated the two germline ends. Germline V CDR1 and CDR2: DFQATT, SNEGSKA (reference sequence). The CDR3 nucleotides are TGCAGTGCTCAACAATGGGCAGCCCTTAACTATGGCTACACCTTC. It yields the protein CSAQQWAALNYGYTF.

This clonotype was counted between two and nine times. V is TRBV18 and J is TRBJ1-2, with a tentative D call TRBD1 (5 bases). Germline-derived CDR1 and CDR2 are KGHSH and LQKENI. This CDR3 spans 11 amino acids. Deletions cut 3 bases from V and 14 bases from J, with 13 bases between. CDR3 DNA sequence: TGTGCCAGCTCACCCTCCGGGACCGCGACCTTC. It translates to CASSPSGTATF.

This clonotype was counted at least ten times. This CDR3 is CASSPGAGGTEAFF. CDR3 nucleotides: TGTGCCAGCAGCCCGGGTGCGGGCGGCACTGAAGCTTTCTTT. The chain carries TRBV18 and TRBJ1-1; no clear D. The CDR3 loop spans 14 amino acids. V dropped 8 bases and J dropped 4 bases, with 17 bases sitting between them. Germline V gene sequence: CDR1 KGHSH, CDR2 LQKENI.

This clonotype was detected a few times. The CDR3 DNA sequence: TGTGCCAGCAGCTTAGGAATACAGGGCCCATTTGCCTACGAGCAGTACTTC. Protein sequence: CASSLGIQGPFAYEQYF. The genes are TRBV7-9 and TRBJ2-7; maybe TRBD1 (6 bases). Germline V gene sequence: CDR1 SEHNR, CDR2 FQNEAQ (reference sequence). Trimming stripped 1 base from V and 2 bases from J, with 18 bases between. This CDR3 is built from 17 residues.

The sample holds many counts of this clonotype. The J gene is TRBJ2-7, the V gene TRBV5-1; 8 nucleotides line up with TRBD2. There are 14 residues in the CDR3. Germline lookup yields CDR1 SGHRS and CDR2 YFSETQ. Trimming cost V 4 bases and J 6 bases; bases outside gene matches: 9. CDR3 nucleotides: TGCGCCAGCAGCCAGGTAGCGGGATCTAGCGAGCAGTACTTC. Protein: CASSQVAGSSEQYF. The full variable domain, rest sourced from reference TRBV5-1 and TRBJ2-7, is KAGVTQTPRYLIKTRGQQVTLSCSPISGHRSVSWYQQTPGQGLQFLFEYFSETQRNKGNFPGRFSGRQFSNSRSEMNVSTLELGDSALYLCASSQVAGSSEQYFGPGTRLTVT.

This clonotype was counted many times. J is TRBJ1-4 and V is TRBV30; weak D call: TRBD1 (6 bases). Trimming stripped 4 bases from V and 5 bases from J, with 11 bases between. This CDR3 spans 13 amino acids. Germline V gene lookup returns CDR1 GTSNPN and CDR2 SVGIG (reference sequence). CDR3 bases: TGTGCCTGGAATAAGGGGGGAAATGAAAAACTGTTTTTT. The encoded protein is CAWNKGGNEKLFF.

The table lists this clonotype with a few counts. The chain carries TRBV19 and TRBJ2-3, with 10 bases fitting TRBD2. CDR1 and CDR2 (germline): LNHDA, SQIVND (reference sequence). This CDR3 comprises 17 residues. After removal of 2 bases from V and 2 bases from J, the junction contained 7 bases not matched to a gene. CDR3 coding DNA: TGTGCCAGTAGTATATTAACGCTAGCGGGAGCCACAGATACGCAGTATTTT. This codes for CASSILTLAGATDTQYF.